Below are 10 T cell receptor beta chains sequenced from a single sample in a study of post-analysis software for immune sequencing data. Whole-study findings and limits: Roughly 5 TRBV segments occurring more often in patients than controls included TRBV5-6, TRBV5-1 and TRBV20-1.

Their antigen targets remain unknown. Unique molecular identifiers had been added to the TCR beta cDNA libraries. A single record per CDR3 protein comes from TCRdb applying MiXCR to the PCR reads. Of hundreds of thousands of distinct CDR3 sequences listed, roughly 45% were seen once; the top ten hold 12%. The specimen sequenced was blood. The receptors originated from a girl between 10 and 17 years old with multiple sclerosis.

The chain has TRBV29-1 and TRBJ2-7, with TRBD2 matching 11 bases. The V gene's germline CDR1 is SQVTM and CDR2 ANQGSEA. The V segment lost 7 bases and the J segment 2 bases; nucleotides outside the gene matches: 7. The CDR3 is 14 residues long. Here the CDR3 reads CSAKLAGAAYEQYF. In nucleotides, the CDR3 is TGCAGCGCAAAACTAGCGGGAGCGGCCTACGAGCAGTACTTC.

The V gene is TRBV29-1, the J gene TRBJ2-7, with D tentatively TRBD1 (6 bases). This CDR3 has 16 amino acids. Germline assignment: CDR1 SQVTM and CDR2 ANQGSEA. V gave up 0 bases and J gave up 0 bases, with 15 bases separating them. DNA of the CDR3: TGCAGCGTTGAAGATTGGCAGGGGACGAGCTCCTACGAGCAGTACTTC. Translated: CSVEDWQGTSSYEQYF.

Regarding this clonotype: The junction and the germline gene differ at one end; a read error may be behind it. The rearrangement links TRBV29-1 to TRBJ2-5; no definite D call. Germline V gives CDR1 SQVTM, CDR2 ANQGSEA. The CDR3 has 11 amino acids. The CDR3 loop is CGVGPEETQYF. The CDR3 DNA sequence: TGCGGCGTTGGACCCGAGGAGACCCAGTACTTC.

This clonotype was detected a few times. This chain uses TRBV12-3 or TRBV12-4 with TRBJ1-5; 7 nucleotides agree with TRBD1. J was trimmed by 3 bases and V by 3 bases; bases with no gene match: 5. CDR3 length: 15 residues. CDR3 region: CASSLGDRDNQPQHF. The CDR3 nucleotides are TGTGCCAGCAGTTTGGGAGACAGGGACAATCAGCCCCAGCATTTT.

About this clonotype: At one end, the junction sequence differs from germline, possibly due to a read error. The CDR3 reads CASSQDRQTIYTDAQYF. The CDR3 DNA reads as TGTGCCAGCAGCCAAGATAGACAAACTATATACACAGATGCGCAGTATTTT. This chain connects TRBV4-2 to TRBJ2-3; no clear D gene. The CDR3 has 17 residues. CDR1 is LGHNA, CDR2 YNFKEQ, per germline.

This clonotype appeared many times. V and J are TRBV4-1 and TRBJ1-5, with a weak D call TRBD1 (5 bases). Looked up from germline, CDR1 is MGHRA and CDR2 is YSYEKL. This CDR3 has 17 residues. Trimming took 6 bases from V and 2 from J, leaving 20 bases between them. CDR3 DNA sequence: TGCGCCAGCAGTCGGTCCAATGGGGCTGGGGGCAATCAGCCCCAGCATTTT. Translation gives CASSRSNGAGGNQPQHF.

The CDR3 loop is CASMNLAKNIQYF. CDR3 sequence (DNA): TGTGCCAGCATGAATCTGGCCAAAAACATTCAGTACTTC. V is TRBV2 and J is TRBJ2-4, with unresolved D. V gave up 7 bases and J gave up 1 base, with 8 bases separating them. Germline CDR1 SNHLY, CDR2 FYNNEI. The CDR3 has 13 amino acids.

This clonotype has more than one count but fewer than ten. V usage is TRBV2 and J usage is TRBJ2-7; a weak D match, TRBD2 (6 bases). The germline V gene has CDR1 SNHLY and CDR2 FYNNEI. The CDR3 consists of 13 residues. The V end lost 6 bases, the J end lost 4 bases, and 13 bases lay between the germline ends. CDR3 in amino acids: CASRGNGGYEQYF. In nucleotides, the CDR3 is TGTGCCAGCAGGGGAAATGGGGGGTACGAGCAGTACTTC.

Remarks on this clonotype: Being one base from a much bigger clone, this may be a read error. The chain employs TRBV29-1 and TRBJ1-2; 8 positions match TRBD1. The CDR3 has 13 amino acids. Germline V lookup: CDR1 SQVTM, CDR2 ANQGSEA. The CDR3 loop is CSVQEDREYGYTF. The CDR3 DNA reads as TGCAGCGTTCAAGAGGACAGGGAGTATGGCTACACCTTC.

V and J are TRBV27 and TRBJ2-2; 7 nucleotides line up with TRBD1. There are 17 residues in the CDR3. V lost 10 bases to trimming and J lost 2 bases; unmatched junction nucleotides: 16. Germline CDR1 and CDR2: MNHEY and SMNVEV (reference sequence). CDR3 residues: CATPEATGTVNTGELFF. CDR3 sequence (DNA): TGTGCCACCCCGGAAGCCACCGGGACAGTTAACACCGGGGAGCTGTTTTTT.